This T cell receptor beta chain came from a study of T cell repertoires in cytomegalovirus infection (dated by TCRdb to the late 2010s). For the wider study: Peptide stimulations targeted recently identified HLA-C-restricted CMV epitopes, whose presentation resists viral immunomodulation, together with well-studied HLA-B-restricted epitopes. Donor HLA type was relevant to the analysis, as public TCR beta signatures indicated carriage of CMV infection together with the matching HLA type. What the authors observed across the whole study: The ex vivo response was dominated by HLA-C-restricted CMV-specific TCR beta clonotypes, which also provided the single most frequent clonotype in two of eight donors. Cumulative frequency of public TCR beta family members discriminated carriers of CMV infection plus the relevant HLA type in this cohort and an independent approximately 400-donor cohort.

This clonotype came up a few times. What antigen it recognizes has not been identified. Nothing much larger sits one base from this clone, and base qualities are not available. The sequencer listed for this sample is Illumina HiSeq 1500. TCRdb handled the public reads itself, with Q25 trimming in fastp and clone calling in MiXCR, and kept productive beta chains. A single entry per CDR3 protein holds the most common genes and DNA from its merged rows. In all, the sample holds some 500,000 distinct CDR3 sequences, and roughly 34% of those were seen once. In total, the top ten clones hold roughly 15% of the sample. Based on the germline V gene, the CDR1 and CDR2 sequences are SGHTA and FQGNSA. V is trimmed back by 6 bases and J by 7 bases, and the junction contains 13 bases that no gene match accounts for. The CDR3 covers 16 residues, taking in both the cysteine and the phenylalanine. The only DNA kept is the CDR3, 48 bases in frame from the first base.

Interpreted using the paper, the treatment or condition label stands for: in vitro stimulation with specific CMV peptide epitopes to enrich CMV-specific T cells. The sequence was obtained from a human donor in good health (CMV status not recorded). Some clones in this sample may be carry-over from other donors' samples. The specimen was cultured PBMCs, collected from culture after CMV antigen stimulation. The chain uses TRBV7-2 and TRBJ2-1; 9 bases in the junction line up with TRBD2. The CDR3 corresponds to CASRLRREGRGNEQFF. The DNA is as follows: TGTGCCAGCAGACTGAGGCGGGAGGGCCGGGGAAATGAGCAGTTCTTC.